The present T cell receptor beta chain was sequenced within a study of Ad26.COV2.S vaccination and SARS-CoV-2 variants. Repertoires were generated with immunoSEQ multiplex PCR, while TCRdb's copy carries only in-frame clones and drops some. The sample records some 190,000 clones, about 83% being singletons. With regard to this clone: The antigen is not known.

Study-level points and caveats: Reportedly, spike-specific CD8+ and CD4+ T cell responses achieved substantial breadth once vaccination had taken place. People who got the vaccine had more spike-specific TCR breadth than people who got placebo. Overall T cell responses may have been underestimated by the analyses of TCR breadth and depth. Placebo and vaccine recipients had non-spike TCR breadth that was similar.

Germline loops: CDR1 SNHLY, CDR2 FYNNEI. The CDR3 consists of 15 residues. J lost 3 bases, V lost 5 bases, and 9 bases had no gene match. This sample comprised peripheral blood, obtained after recovery from COVID-19. The clonotype comes from a human donor who had recovered from COVID-19. This chain joins TRBV2 and TRBJ2-7; TRBD2 agrees at 8 bases. The DNA for the CDR3 is TGTGCCAGCAGTCGGGGGGGCGGACTAATCTACGAGCAGTACTTC. Translating gives CASSRGGGLIYEQYF. Drawing the rest from reference TRBV2 and TRBJ2-7, the complete variable domain is EPEVTQTPSHQVTQMGQEVILRCVPISNHLYFYWYRQILGQKVEFLVSFYNNEISEKSEIFDDQFSVERPDGSNFTLKIRSTKLEDSAMYFCASSRGGGLIYEQYFGPGTRLTVT.